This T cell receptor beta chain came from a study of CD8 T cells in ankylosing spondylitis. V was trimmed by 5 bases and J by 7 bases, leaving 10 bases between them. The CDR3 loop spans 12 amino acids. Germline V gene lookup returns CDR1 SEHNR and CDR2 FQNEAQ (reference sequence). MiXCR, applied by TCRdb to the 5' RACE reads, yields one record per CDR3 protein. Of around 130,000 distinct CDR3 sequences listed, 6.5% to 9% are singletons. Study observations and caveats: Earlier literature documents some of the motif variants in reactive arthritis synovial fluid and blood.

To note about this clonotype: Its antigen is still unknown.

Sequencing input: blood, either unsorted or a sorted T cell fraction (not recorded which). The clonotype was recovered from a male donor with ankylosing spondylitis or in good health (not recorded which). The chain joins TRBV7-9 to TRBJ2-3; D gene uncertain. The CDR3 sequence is CASSRDTYTQYF. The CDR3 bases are TGTGCCAGCAGCCGAGACACGTATACGCAGTATTTT.